The 3 T cell receptor beta chains given below trace back to one sample, sequenced in a study of cytomegalovirus exposure and HLA in healthy donors (dated by TCRdb to 2015 to 2018). Library preparation was by the immunoSEQ multiplex PCR assay. TCRdb obtained this table from immuneACCESS and retained in-frame rearrangements with V and J assigned. These tables miss some clones; where compared with another copy, unresolved V genes account for less than half of the shortfall, and the remainder is unexplained. For this sample there are about 360,000 clones; roughly 90% appear just once. The ten top clones hold 0.65% to 0.95% of the sample. The sequenced material came from PBMCs. The receptors stem from a woman under 30 in good health and CMV-seronegative.

V and J are TRBV28 and TRBJ1-1; D is unresolved. Trimming cost V 3 bases and J 1 base, with 9 bases left between them. CDR1 MDHEN and CDR2 SYDVKM come from the germline V gene. The CDR3 is made up of 14 amino acids. The CDR3 loop is CASSFNSWNTEAFF. The CDR3 DNA follows: TGTGCCAGCAGTTTTAACAGCTGGAACACTGAAGCTTTCTTT.

The J gene is TRBJ2-1, the V gene TRBV5-1; D gene uncertain. The V end lost 0 bases, the J end lost 0 bases, and 7 bases lay between the germline ends. This CDR3 is 15 amino acids long. Per the germline V gene, CDR1 is SGHRS and CDR2 is YFSETQ. The CDR3 coding sequence is TGCGCCAGCAGCTTGGTAACGGGCTCCTACAATGAGCAGTTCTTC. Its protein is CASSLVTGSYNEQFF.

V usage is TRBV19 and J usage is TRBJ2-4; 7 nucleotides line up with TRBD1. The V and J ends lost 5 bases and 0 bases, in that order; junction bases with no gene match: 13. Per the germline V gene, CDR1 is LNHDA and CDR2 is SQIVND (reference sequence). The CDR3 is made up of 18 amino acids. CDR3 region: CASSPKRGQVLAKNIQYF. Here the CDR3 DNA reads TGTGCCAGTAGTCCAAAACGAGGACAGGTCCTAGCCAAAAACATTCAGTACTTC.